Listed here are 21 T cell receptor beta chains from one sample, sequenced in a study of shared clonotypes between healthy human individuals. Naive CD8 isolation took CD45RO-negative cells positively selected for CCR7 and excluded terminally differentiated effector memory CD45RA+ cells. Data came from immunoSEQ multiplex PCR; TCRdb stores just in-frame clones and leaves some out. The sample includes more than 2 million clones, 80% to 95% of them seen just once. Material for sequencing was naive CD8+ T cells from PBMCs. The source is a man between 18 and 35 years old in good health. Some clones in this sample may be carry-over from other donors' samples.

This chain uses TRBV6-6 with TRBJ2-1, with D perhaps matching TRBD2 (5 bases). The germline gives CDR1 MNHNY, CDR2 SVGAGI (reference sequence). Trimming stripped 5 bases from V and 6 bases from J, with 11 bases between. CDR3 size: 13 residues. CDR3: CASSTGNFNEQFF. For the CDR3, the DNA is TGTGCCAGCAGTACCGGGAACTTCAATGAGCAGTTCTTC.

The chain uses TRBV7-9 and TRBJ2-7, with TRBD1 identical over 10 bases. CDR3 length: 16 amino acids. The germline V gene has CDR1 SEHNR and CDR2 FQNEAQ (reference sequence). J lost 0 bases, V lost 0 bases, and 2 bases had no gene match. CDR3 coding DNA: TGTGCCAGCAGCTTAGCGGGACAGGGGCCCTCCTACGAGCAGTACTTC. As protein: CASSLAGQGPSYEQYF.

The chain carries TRBV5-1 and TRBJ2-7, with a possible D match to TRBD1 (5 bases). Germline CDR1 reads SGHRS; CDR2 reads YFSETQ. CDR3 size: 15 residues. Trimming removed 0 bases from V and 3 bases from J, with 13 bases in between. The CDR3 DNA sequence: TGCGCCAGCAGCTTGGAAAGGGGCGCAGGCTACGAGCAGTACTTC. Protein sequence: CASSLERGAGYEQYF.

The V call is TRBV28, the J call TRBJ2-7, with 7 bases that match TRBD2. The CDR3 contains 18 residues. Trimming removed 3 bases from V and 4 bases from J; junction bases left unmatched: 18. Germline assignment: CDR1 MDHEN and CDR2 SYDVKM. Here the CDR3 reads CASSFSHHRDYGSYEQYF. The CDR3 region has the DNA TGTGCCAGCAGTTTCTCCCATCACCGGGACTACGGAAGTTACGAGCAGTACTTC.

The rearrangement links TRBV7-2 to TRBJ2-1, with D possibly matching TRBD2 (6 bases). CDR1 and CDR2 (germline): SGHTA, FQGNSA. This CDR3 has 14 amino acids. V was trimmed by 5 bases and J by 8 bases, leaving 16 bases between them. CDR3 sequence (DNA): TGTGCCAGCAGCGCACGAGGGACGGGGGATGAGCAGTTCTTC. This translates into CASSARGTGDEQFF.

The rearrangement joins TRBV4-3 to TRBJ2-3, with a weak D call TRBD2 (5 bases). The CDR3 length is 15 residues. V lost 1 base to trimming and J lost 1 base, with 9 bases between them. Germline-derived CDR1 and CDR2 are LGHNA and YSLEER. CDR3 region: CASSQVPAGTDTQYF. CDR3 nucleotide sequence: TGCGCCAGCAGCCAAGTACCAGCGGGCACAGATACGCAGTATTTT.

To note about this clone: At the DNA level, this CDR3 is encoded by other sequences in the same sample as well. Here the CDR3 reads CAISDGYSNQPQHF. CDR3 nucleotide sequence: TGTGCCATCAGTGACGGATATAGCAATCAGCCCCAGCATTTT. The chain carries TRBV10-3 and TRBJ1-5; no clear D gene. The length of the CDR3 is 14 residues. Germline assignment: CDR1 ENHRY and CDR2 SYGVKD. V was clipped by 3 bases and J by 0 bases, with 6 bases between them.

This clone was found once. The genes are TRBV9 and TRBJ2-3, with 7 bases lining up with TRBD2. The CDR3 loop spans 16 amino acids. The germline V gene encodes CDR1 SGDLS and CDR2 YYNGEE. Germline trimming cut 4 bases from V and 3 bases from J; bases unmatched to any gene: 11. The CDR3 nucleotides are TGTGCCAGCAGCCCAAAGACGGGAGGAGGAACAGATACGCAGTATTTT. The encoded protein is CASSPKTGGGTDTQYF. Drawing the rest from reference TRBV9 and TRBJ2-3, the complete variable domain is DSGVTQTPKHLITATGQRVTLRCSPRSGDLSVYWYQQSLDQGLQFLIQYYNGEERAKGNILERFSAQQFPDLHSELNLSSLELGDSALYFCASSPKTGGGTDTQYFGPGTRLTVL.

V usage is TRBV7-3 and J usage is TRBJ2-7; 11 bases align to TRBD2. The V segment lost 4 bases and the J segment 3 bases; nucleotides outside the gene matches: 2. CDR1 is SGHTA and CDR2 is FQGTGA in the germline V gene. The CDR3 extends over 14 amino acids. CDR3 sequence: CASSSGTSGYEQYF. CDR3 in DNA: TGTGCCAGCAGCTCCGGGACTAGCGGCTACGAGCAGTACTTC.

This clone came up once. The CDR3 loop reads CASTSNPGQGVHEQFF. The CDR3 nucleotides are TGCGCCAGCACCTCCAATCCGGGACAGGGTGTCCATGAGCAGTTCTTC. The chain recombines TRBV4-1 with TRBJ2-1; 9 bases match TRBD1. V lost 7 bases and J lost 8; bases outside the gene matches: 15. The CDR3 loop spans 16 amino acids. CDR1 is MGHRA and CDR2 is YSYEKL in the germline V gene.

This clone was observed a few times. This chain links TRBV30 with TRBJ1-1, with D unclear. Trimming left V 2 bases short and J 1 base short, with 5 bases between. CDR1 and CDR2 from the germline V gene are GTSNPN and SVGIG (reference sequence). The CDR3 is 12 amino acids. Here the CDR3 reads CAWSYGNTEAFF. In DNA, the CDR3 is TGTGCCTGGAGTTACGGGAACACTGAAGCTTTCTTT.

V usage is TRBV5-6 and J usage is TRBJ2-3; 8 bases are shared with TRBD1. Germline loops: CDR1 SGHDT, CDR2 YYEEEE. The CDR3 is 18 residues long. J lost 1 base, V lost 4 bases, and 14 bases had no gene match. The CDR3 nucleotides read TGTGCCAGCAGCACGTACTACGAAGCAGGGGGCGGCACAGATACGCAGTATTTT. It yields the protein CASSTYYEAGGGTDTQYF.

This chain links TRBV7-9 with TRBJ2-2, with 10 bases identical to TRBD1. Trimming took 4 bases from V and 7 from J; bases not matched to a gene: 9. The germline V gene has CDR1 SEHNR and CDR2 FQNEAQ (reference sequence). CDR3 length equals 16 residues. The CDR3 reads CASSSVDRGHSGELFF. CDR3 DNA: TGTGCCAGCAGCTCAGTCGACAGGGGGCATAGCGGGGAGCTGTTTTTT. Full variable domain (rest looked up from reference TRBV7-9 and TRBJ2-2): DTGVSQNPRHKITKRGQNVTFRCDPISEHNRLYWYRQTLGQGPEFLTYFQNEAQLEKSRLLSDRFSAERPKGSFSTLEIQRTEQGDSAMYLCASSSVDRGHSGELFFGEGSRLTVL.

The V call is TRBV7-2, the J call TRBJ2-7; perhaps D is TRBD1 or TRBD2 (5 bases each). CDR3 length: 13 residues. Trimming left V 5 bases short and J 7 bases short, with 15 bases between. Germline CDR1 SGHTA, CDR2 FQGNSA. This CDR3 reads CASSPGTGSEQYF. The CDR3 nucleotides are TGTGCCAGCAGCCCTGGGACCGGCTCTGAGCAGTACTTC.

The chain carries TRBV7-8 and TRBJ2-7; D call uncertain. The germline CDR1 and CDR2 sequences are SGHVS and FQNEAQ. The V end was cut by 1 base, the J end by 5 bases, with 12 bases between. The CDR3 has 14 amino acids. CDR3 in amino acids: CASSLEAQGNEQYF. CDR3 bases: TGTGCCAGCAGCTTAGAGGCTCAAGGTAACGAGCAGTACTTC.

For this clone: The same CDR3 also results from other DNA sequences found in this sample. The rearrangement joins TRBV19 to TRBJ2-5; no firm D call. Deletions cut 3 bases from V and 3 bases from J, with 8 bases between. This CDR3 spans 13 amino acids. Germline loops: CDR1 LNHDA, CDR2 SQIVND (reference sequence). CDR3: CASSIDKEETQYF. The DNA of the CDR3 is TGTGCCAGTAGTATCGACAAGGAAGAGACCCAGTACTTC.

This chain connects TRBV7-9 to TRBJ1-2; 8 bases agree with TRBD1. J lost 3 bases, V lost 1 base, and 7 bases had no gene match. Per germline, CDR1 SEHNR and CDR2 FQNEAQ (reference sequence). This CDR3 contains 16 residues. CDR3 nucleotide sequence: TGTGCCAGCAGCTTAGACGGGACAGGCGAATACTATGGCTACACCTTC. Its protein is CASSLDGTGEYYGYTF.

The rearrangement joins TRBV29-1 to TRBJ2-2; D may be TRBD1 (6 bases). Germline V gene lookup returns CDR1 SQVTM and CDR2 ANQGSEA. The CDR3 has 13 amino acids. Here the CDR3 reads CRWGQVGTGELFF. DNA for the CDR3: TGCAGGTGGGGGCAGGTGGGCACCGGGGAGCTGTTTTTT.

This chain uses TRBV6-5 with TRBJ1-2; D unclear. Per germline, CDR1 MNHEY and CDR2 SVGAGI. The CDR3 loop spans 14 amino acids. V was shortened by 2 bases and J by 4 bases, with 11 bases between the two germline ends. CDR3 nucleotides: TGTGCCAGCAGTTACGGGTCTAGAGGCTATGGCTACACCTTC. Translated: CASSYGSRGYGYTF.

The sample holds one count of this clone. V and J are TRBV9 and TRBJ1-2; 8 nucleotides match TRBD1. The CDR3 runs to 18 residues. Trimming took 2 bases from V and 6 from J; bases not matched to a gene: 18. From germline, CDR1 is SGDLS and CDR2 YYNGEE. The CDR3, as DNA: TGTGCCAGCAGCGTCTTGGGGGTACCGGGACAGGTGGAGAATGGCTACACCTTC. Translated: CASSVLGVPGQVENGYTF.

The chain employs TRBV7-9 and TRBJ2-1; 11 bases are shared with TRBD2. Germline V lookup: CDR1 SEHNR, CDR2 FQNEAQ (reference sequence). V gave up 4 bases and J gave up 6 bases; unmatched junction bases: 11. The CDR3 loop spans 17 amino acids. The CDR3 DNA reads TGTGCCAGCAGCTCCCCATTTAGACTAGCGGGGAGCAATGAGCAGTTCTTC. This gives the protein CASSSPFRLAGSNEQFF.